This TCR beta chain was found in a study of T cell repertoires in cytomegalovirus infection. As for the study in general: Used in the study were CMV epitopes, some recently identified and HLA-C-restricted, others well-studied and HLA-B-restricted. An indication of both CMV infection and matching HLA type came from public TCR beta signatures.

Of note for this clonotype: The target antigen is unknown.

Regarding the study as a whole: CMV-specific HLA-C-restricted TCR beta clonotypes dominated the ex vivo response.

The CDR3 has 13 amino acids. From germline, CDR1 is MNHEY and CDR2 SVGAGI. Trimming cost V 5 bases and J 1 base, with 8 bases left between them. TCRdb processed the reads anew with MiXCR; each CDR3 protein has one entry. The sample has roughly 500,000 distinct CDR3 sequences; roughly a third are singletons. This receptor was identified in a human donor in good health (CMV status not recorded). Some clones in this sample may be carry-over from other donors' samples. The sequences come from cultured PBMCs, collected from culture after CMV antigen stimulation. The chain links TRBV6-5 to TRBJ2-5; weak D call: TRBD1 (6 bases). This chain's CDR3 is CASSKTGQETQYF. CDR3 bases: TGTGCCAGCAGTAAGACAGGCCAAGAGACCCAGTACTTC.